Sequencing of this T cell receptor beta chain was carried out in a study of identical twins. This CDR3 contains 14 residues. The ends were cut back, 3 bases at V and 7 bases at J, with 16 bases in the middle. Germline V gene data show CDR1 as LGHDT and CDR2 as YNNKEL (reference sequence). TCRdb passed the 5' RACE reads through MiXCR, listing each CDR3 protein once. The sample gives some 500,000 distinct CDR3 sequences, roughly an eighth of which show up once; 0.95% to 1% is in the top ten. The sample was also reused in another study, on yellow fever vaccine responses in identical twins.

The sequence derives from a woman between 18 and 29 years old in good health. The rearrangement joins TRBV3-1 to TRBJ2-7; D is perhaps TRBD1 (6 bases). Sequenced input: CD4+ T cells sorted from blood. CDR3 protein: CASSHGTPAREQYF. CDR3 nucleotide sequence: TGTGCCAGCAGCCACGGGACACCCGCTCGTGAGCAGTACTTC.